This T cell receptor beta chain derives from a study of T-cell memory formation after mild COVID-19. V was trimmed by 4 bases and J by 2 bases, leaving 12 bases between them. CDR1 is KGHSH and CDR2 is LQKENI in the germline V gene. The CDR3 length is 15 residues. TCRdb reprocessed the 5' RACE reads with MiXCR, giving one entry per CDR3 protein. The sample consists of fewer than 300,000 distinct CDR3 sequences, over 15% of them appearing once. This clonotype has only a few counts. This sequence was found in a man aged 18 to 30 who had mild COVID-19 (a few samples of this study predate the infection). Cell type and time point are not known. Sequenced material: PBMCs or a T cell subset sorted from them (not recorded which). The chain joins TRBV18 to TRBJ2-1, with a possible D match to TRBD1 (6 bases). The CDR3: CASSHQGRTYNEQFF. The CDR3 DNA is TGTGCCAGCTCACACCAGGGGAGAACCTACAATGAGCAGTTCTTC.